This T cell receptor beta chain came from a study of shared clonotypes between healthy human individuals. Several immunoSEQ 96-well plates shared each subset's DNA, each plate a replicate. The assay was immunoSEQ multiplex PCR, and TCRdb's table has in-frame clones only and misses some. The data show over a million clones, with roughly 74% seen just once and around 0.61% held by the top ten. Donors, without exception, were Caucasian adults residing in Nashville, Tennessee. Both subsets, CD45RA+ naive and CD45RA-negative memory, were split from the CD4+ cells. The source of this sequence is a man younger than 35 in good health. Some clones in this sample may be carry-over from other donors' samples. The sample comprised memory CD4+ T cells from PBMCs. Subset defined: CD45RA-negative fraction.

The CDR3 reads CASSQDSVSRKRGNSYEQYF. DNA of the CDR3: TGCGCCAGCAGCCAAGATTCGGTATCGAGGAAACGGGGGAACTCCTACGAGCAGTACTTC. The J gene is TRBJ2-7, the V gene TRBV4-1; TRBD2 might be the D (6 bases). CDR3 size: 20 residues. Trimming shortened V by 0 bases and J by 0 bases, and 24 bases separated the two germline ends. Looked up from germline, CDR1 is MGHRA and CDR2 is YSYEKL.